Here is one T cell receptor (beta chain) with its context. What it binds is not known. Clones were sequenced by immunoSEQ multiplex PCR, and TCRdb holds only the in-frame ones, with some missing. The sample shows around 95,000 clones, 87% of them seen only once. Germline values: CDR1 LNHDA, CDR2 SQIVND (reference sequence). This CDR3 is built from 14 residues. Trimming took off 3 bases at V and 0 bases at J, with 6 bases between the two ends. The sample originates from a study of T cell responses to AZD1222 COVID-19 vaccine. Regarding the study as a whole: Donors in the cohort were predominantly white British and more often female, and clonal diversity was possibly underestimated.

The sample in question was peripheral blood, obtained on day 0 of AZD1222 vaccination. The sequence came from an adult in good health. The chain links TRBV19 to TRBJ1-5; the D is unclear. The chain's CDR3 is CASSITGSNQPQHF. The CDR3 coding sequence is TGTGCCAGTAGTATCACTGGTAGCAATCAGCCCCAGCATTTT.